A single T cell receptor (beta chain) is shown here with its context. As yet, its antigen is unknown. The data stem from a study of T cell clones after liver transplantation. Study-wide findings and caveats: Low donor cell numbers restricted donor-reactive repertoire measurement in a couple of subjects.

Some clones are missing from TCRdb's copy, which holds only in-frame ones; the method was immunoSEQ multiplex PCR. The table lists more than 75,000 clones, roughly 80% of them singletons, with less than 0.6% in the top ten. Trimming removed 1 base at V and 2 bases at J, with 8 bases between. This CDR3 is 14 amino acids long. CDR1 is MGHRA, CDR2 YSYEKL, per germline. The V call is TRBV4-1, the J call TRBJ2-5; D not resolved. The input for sequencing was CD4+ T cells from blood, taken roughly 3.5 years after liver transplant. The clonotype originates from a human patient who received a liver transplant. The graft donor may have given rise to some T cells. DNA for the CDR3: TGCGCCAGCAGCCAAGGGCACACGCAAGAGACCCAGTACTTC. Translating gives CASSQGHTQETQYF.